This entry lists 22 T cell receptor beta chains sequenced from one sample in a study of prognosis after radiotherapy for stage I lung cancer. It was by two-round multiplex PCR that TCR beta CDR3 was amplified from genomic DNA. During first-round PCR, primers specific to each TRBV and TRBJ gene were used. Using its own MiXCR run on the multiplex PCR reads, TCRdb lists one record per CDR3 protein. The sample has tens of thousands of distinct CDR3 sequences, 40% to 50% seen once. The sample consisted of PBMCs, taken before or after stereotactic body radiation therapy (not recorded which). These receptors were collected from a donor at least 50 years old with non-small cell lung cancer.

The J gene is TRBJ2-2, the V gene TRBV9; D unresolved. The CDR3 is 14 residues long. CDR1 SGDLS and CDR2 YYNGEE come from the germline V gene. V was cut by 6 bases and J by 4 bases, with 13 bases left in between. In nucleotides, the CDR3 is TGTGCCAGCATCCCCCCCAGGTGCACCGGGGAGCTGTTTTTT. Translating it yields CASIPPRCTGELFF. Variable domain in full (rest from reference TRBV9 and TRBJ2-2): DSGVTQTPKHLITATGQRVTLRCSPRSGDLSVYWYQQSLDQGLQFLIQYYNGEERAKGNILERFSAQQFPDLHSELNLSSLELGDSALYFCASIPPRCTGELFFGEGSRLTVL.

This clonotype was seen many times. V and J are TRBV3-2 and TRBJ2-2; no DNA check was done on the table's D call, TRBD1. TRBV3-2 counts as a pseudogene. The CDR3 sequence is 15 residues long. Here the CDR3 reads CASSQDHRATGELFF. CDR3 DNA: TGTGCCAGCAGCCAAGATCACAGGGCGACCGGGGAGCTGTTTTTT.

The chain carries TRBV20-1 and TRBJ2-7; D is perhaps TRBD2 (6 bases). Trimming removed 8 bases at V and 5 bases at J, with 19 bases between. Germline lookup yields CDR1 DFQATT and CDR2 SNEGSKA (reference sequence). The CDR3 is 13 amino acids. The DNA for the CDR3 is TGCAGTAACCCGCCCCCCGCGGGGAACGAGCAGTACTTC. As protein: CSNPPPAGNEQYF.

This clonotype was detected many times. V and J are TRBV9 and TRBJ2-2, with TRBD2 matching over 7 bases. Germline V CDR1 and CDR2: SGDLS, YYNGEE. CDR3 length equals 16 residues. V lost 0 bases and J lost 3; bases outside the gene matches: 5. The CDR3 here is CASSVGGGSYTGELFF. The CDR3 nucleotides read TGTGCCAGCAGCGTAGGAGGCGGGAGTTACACCGGGGAGCTGTTTTTT. Based on the CDR3 plus reference TRBV9 and TRBJ2-2, the full variable domain is DSGVTQTPKHLITATGQRVTLRCSPRSGDLSVYWYQQSLDQGLQFLIQYYNGEERAKGNILERFSAQQFPDLHSELNLSSLELGDSALYFCASSVGGGSYTGELFFGEGSRLTVL.

This clonotype is medium-sized. The J gene is TRBJ2-6, the V gene TRBV6-2 or TRBV6-3, with D unclear. CDR3 length equals 15 residues. V lost 5 bases and J lost 0, with 8 bases in between. Germline assignment: CDR1 MNHEY and CDR2 SVGEGT. DNA for the CDR3: TGTGCCAGCAGTCACGAGTCCTCTGGGGCCAACGTCCTGACTTTC. This codes for CASSHESSGANVLTF.

This clonotype was counted a few times. A much larger clone differs by one base, so this may be a read error. The V call is TRBV20-1, the J call TRBJ2-2; D gene ambiguous. The CDR3 is made up of 14 amino acids. Germline V CDR1 and CDR2: DFQATT, SNEGSKA (reference sequence). Trimming pared 5 bases from V and 5 bases from J, leaving 15 bases between. Written as DNA, the CDR3 is TGCAGTGCTCCCTCCAGACACGTGACCGGGGAGCTGTTTTTT. It yields the protein CSAPSRHVTGELFF.

This clonotype was detected many times. A read error may explain this, as a much larger clone is one base away. DNA for the CDR3: TGTGCCAGCAGTTTAATTTCAGGGCTAGCGGGAGATAATGAGCAGTCCTTC. Residues: CASSLISGLAGDNEQSF. The chain carries TRBV27 and TRBJ2-1; 10 bases match TRBD2. CDR3 length: 17 residues. The germline gives CDR1 MNHEY, CDR2 SMNVEV (reference sequence).

This chain uses TRBV6-2 or TRBV6-3 with TRBJ2-7; 7 nucleotides match TRBD1. CDR3 length: 12 residues. The trim removed 6 bases at V and 6 bases at J, leaving 5 bases unmatched. Germline CDR1 and CDR2: MNHEY and SVGEGT. In DNA form, the CDR3 reads TGTGCCAGCAGCCGACAGGGTAGCGAGCAGTACTTC. Its translation is CASSRQGSEQYF.

V usage is TRBV24-1 and J usage is TRBJ2-3; 7 bases align to TRBD2. The CDR3 extends over 14 amino acids. Germline CDR1 KGHDR, CDR2 SFDVKD. After removal of 9 bases from V and 6 bases from J, the junction contained 11 bases not matched to a gene. As DNA, the CDR3 is TGTGCCACCGCGACTAGCCGGGGCAAGGATACGCAGTATTTT. Amino acids: CATATSRGKDTQYF.

The chain couples TRBV5-1 to TRBJ2-5; D tentatively fits TRBD1 or TRBD2 (5 bases each). The V and J ends lost 5 bases and 7 bases respectively, with 18 bases between them. This CDR3 comprises 14 residues. Germline CDR1 is SGHRS and CDR2 is YFSETQ. Here the CDR3 DNA reads TGCGCCAGCAGGTGGGGGTTTCAGAGGGGGACCCAGTACTTC. Encoded protein: CASRWGFQRGTQYF.

This clonotype is medium-sized (0.01 to 0.1%) within its sample. This chain joins TRBV28 and TRBJ1-3, with no clear D. The CDR3 is 16 residues long. Germline V lookup: CDR1 MDHEN, CDR2 SYDVKM. Deletions cut 2 bases from V and 3 bases from J, with 14 bases between. In DNA, the CDR3 is TGTGCCAGCAGTTTAGGTCGGGCCCTGGGTGGAAACACCATATATTTT. It encodes CASSLGRALGGNTIYF.

Concerning this clonotype: The conserved phenylalanine or tryptophan is not found at the CDR3 terminus, so this likely reflects a read error. V is TRBV7-2 and J is TRBJ2-7; D remains unclear. The CDR3 sequence is 14 residues long. Looked up from germline, CDR1 is SGHTA and CDR2 is FQGNSA. V was cut by 7 bases and J by 4 bases, with 17 bases left in between. The CDR3 DNA reads as TGTGCCAGCATCGGGCAGGCCGGCCCTTACGAGCAGTACTCC. Translation gives CASIGQAGPYEQYS.

The CDR3 bases are TGTGCCAGCAGTTTACGAGACGGCGGTACTACTCCGGCAACAGATACGCAGTATTTT. Protein: CASSLRDGGTTPATDTQYF. The genes are TRBV12-3 or TRBV12-4 and TRBJ2-3, with D unresolved. CDR3 size: 19 residues. V gave up 2 bases and J gave up 3 bases, with 24 bases separating them.

This clonotype was observed many times. This chain uses TRBV5-1 with TRBJ1-3; TRBD1 matches at 9 bases. Germline V lookup: CDR1 SGHRS, CDR2 YFSETQ. This CDR3 contains 16 residues. Unmatched junction bases numbered 9, after V lost 6 bases and J lost 2 bases. Here the CDR3 reads CASTPGQGSAGNTIYF. The CDR3 bases are TGCGCCAGCACCCCGGGACAGGGCTCAGCTGGAAACACCATATATTTT.

This clonotype was seen many times. V gene TRBV28 combines with J gene TRBJ2-7; 9 nucleotides align to TRBD1. Germline CDR1 reads MDHEN; CDR2 reads SYDVKM. The CDR3 covers 13 residues. Unmatched junction bases numbered 5, after V lost 5 bases and J lost 6 bases. CDR3 amino acids: CASSPQGAREQYF. The CDR3 bases are TGTGCCAGCAGTCCACAGGGGGCCCGCGAGCAGTACTTC. Full variable domain (rest looked up from reference TRBV28 and TRBJ2-7): DVKVTQSSRYLVKRTGEKVFLECVQDMDHENMFWYRQDPGLGLRLIYFSYDVKMKEKGDIPEGYSVSREKKERFSLILESASTNQTSMYLCASSPQGAREQYFGPGTRLTVT.

This clonotype was picked up many times. The chain joins TRBV12-3 or TRBV12-4 to TRBJ2-1; a possible D gene is TRBD2 (6 bases). V shed 8 bases and J shed 3 bases, with 11 bases lying between them. This CDR3 is 13 amino acids long. Written as DNA, the CDR3 is TGTGCCAGCGCGGAGGGAGGCTACAATGAGCAGTTCTTC. Its protein product is CASAEGGYNEQFF.

This clonotype was seen a few times. A read error may explain this, as a much larger clone is one base away. The chain couples TRBV11-1 to TRBJ1-1; D is unresolved. Germline V lookup: CDR1 SGHAT, CDR2 FQDESV (reference sequence). This CDR3 region has 14 residues. As DNA, the CDR3 is TGTGCCAGCAGCTTCCCAGGAGTGAACACTGTAGCTTTCTTT. It encodes CASSFPGVNTVAFF.

Concerning this clonotype: A far larger clone is one nucleotide away, so this likely arose from a read error. This chain joins TRBV6-4 and TRBJ2-5; D gene unclear. Between the trimmed V and J ends, which lost 6 bases and 7 bases, there was a span of 9 bases. Germline CDR1 reads MRHNA; CDR2 reads SNTAGT. The CDR3 has 11 amino acids. CDR3 sequence reads: CASRRRVTQYF. The CDR3 nucleotides read TGTGCCAGCAGACGCCGAGTGACCCAGTACTTC.

This clonotype was counted at least ten times. The J gene is TRBJ1-4, the V gene TRBV6-1; 11 nucleotides line up with TRBD1. V gave up 6 bases and J gave up 7 bases; unmatched junction bases: 7. CDR3 length: 15 residues. Per the germline V gene, CDR1 is MNHNS and CDR2 is SASEGT. This CDR3 is CASRTDRGLAEKLFF. The CDR3 DNA reads TGTGCCAGCAGGACGGACAGGGGGCTCGCTGAAAAACTGTTTTTT.

The CDR3: CATQRSGCDTQYF. DNA for the CDR3: TGTGCCACCCAACGCTCTGGCTGTGATACGCAGTATTTT. V usage is TRBV19 and J usage is TRBJ2-3, with D unclear. V lost 10 bases to trimming and J lost 6 bases, with 17 bases between them. This CDR3 has 13 amino acids. CDR1 is LNHDA, CDR2 SQIVND, per germline (reference sequence).

Concerning this clonotype itself: Compared with germline, one end of the junction differs, possibly owing to a read error. V gene TRBV6-2 or TRBV6-3 combines with J gene TRBJ2-1; 16 bases align to TRBD2. CDR3 length: 16 residues. The germline V gene has CDR1 MNHEY and CDR2 SVGEGT. This CDR3 is CASSDSPGLAGGQQFF. The CDR3 DNA sequence: TGTGCCAGCAGTGACTCTCCGGGACTAGCGGGAGGGCAGCAGTTCTTC.

The chain is built from TRBV20-1 and TRBJ2-5; a possible D gene is TRBD2 (7 bases). CDR3 length equals 17 residues. Germline values: CDR1 DFQATT, CDR2 SNEGSKA (reference sequence). V shed 6 bases and J shed 4 bases, with 27 bases lying between them. CDR3 in DNA: TGCAGTGCGATAGGGGCGGGGGCCCCAAGGAGTGGAGAGACCCAGTACTTC. This gives the protein CSAIGAGAPRSGETQYF.